Below are 2 T cell receptor beta chains sequenced from a single sample in a study of blood T cell repertoires in COVID-19. Generated by immunoSEQ multiplex PCR, the TCRdb table keeps only in-frame clones and is missing some. The table shows 11,000 or so clones, with approximately 80% occurring only once. The sequencing input was peripheral blood. The receptor set was obtained from an elderly man with acute or convalescent COVID-19.

The chain carries TRBV5-8 and TRBJ1-2, with TRBD1 matching over 9 bases. CDR1 and CDR2 (germline): SGHTS, YDEGEE. This CDR3 region has 16 residues. The V and J ends lost 2 bases and 7 bases, in that order; junction bases with no gene match: 12. CDR3 nucleotides: TGTGCCAGCAGCTTAAAGGACAGGGGTTCCACAGGTGGCTACACCTTC. This sequence encodes CASSLKDRGSTGGYTF.

CDR3 nucleotide sequence: TGTGCCAGCAGCCTCTCCCCAATCGGGGGAGGGACTGAGACCCAGTACTTC. Its translation is CASSLSPIGGGTETQYF. This chain connects TRBV7-3 to TRBJ2-5; 7 nucleotides match TRBD2. Germline V gene sequence: CDR1 SGHTA, CDR2 FQGTGA. The CDR3 consists of 17 residues. V shed 5 bases and J 5 bases; nucleotides not matched to a gene: 17. The whole variable domain, filled in from reference TRBV7-3 and TRBJ2-5, reads GAGVSQTPSNKVTEKGKYVELRCDPISGHTALYWYRQSLGQGPEFLIYFQGTGAADDSGLPNDRFFAVRPEGSVSTLKIQRTERGDSAVYLCASSLSPIGGGTETQYFGPGTRLLVL.